Below, 32 T cell receptor beta chains from the same sample are listed, as sequenced in a study of CD8+CD57+ T cells in acquired aplastic anemia (dated by TCRdb to the late 2010s). Sequencing was carried out with an Illumina HiSeq 2000. Profiling of TCR beta VDJ combinations and CDR3 sequences used genomic DNA as the template. The raw public reads went through TCRdb reprocessing: fastp at Q25, MiXCR clone calling, in-frame beta chains kept. Rows merge per CDR3 protein into single entries with the most common DNA and genes. The table for this sample lists about 120,000 distinct CDR3 sequences; 50% to 60% of them were counted only once. The ten largest make up roughly 32% of the sample. Flow cytometry had shown CD8+CD57+ cell expansion in the patients selected for sequencing. The sequencing sample was made of sorted CD4+, CD8+, or CD8+CD57+ T cells (not recorded which) from PBMCs. These receptors all come from a human donor with aplastic anemia.

V is TRBV7-9 and J is TRBJ2-1; 12 bases are a match to TRBD1. CDR3 size: 15 residues. The germline CDR1 and CDR2 sequences are SEHNR and FQNEAQ (reference sequence). The junction had 8 bases not matched to a gene; V was cut back by 6 bases and J by 8 bases. In nucleotides, the CDR3 is TGTGCCAGCAGGCGCGGGACAGGGGGCGACTATGAGCAGTTCTTC. This translates into CASRRGTGGDYEQFF.

The J gene is TRBJ1-2, the V gene TRBV11-2; TRBD1 matches at 9 bases. The CDR3 has 14 residues. Germline values: CDR1 SGHAT, CDR2 FQNNGV. J lost 6 bases, V lost 1 base, and 3 bases had no gene match. As DNA, the CDR3 is TGTGCCAGCAGCTTAGGACAGGGGGTGGATGGCTACACCTTC. It encodes CASSLGQGVDGYTF. The variable domain in full, completed from reference TRBV11-2 and TRBJ1-2, reads EAGVAQSPRYKIIEKRQSVAFWCNPISGHATLYWYQQILGQGPKLLIQFQNNGVVDDSQLPKDRFSAERLKGVDSTLKIQPAKLEDSAVYLCASSLGQGVDGYTFGSGTRLTVV.

This clonotype was counted a few times. The CDR3 region has the DNA TGTGCCAGCAGCGACAGGGGAAGTGAAAAACTGTTTTTT. It specifies CASSDRGSEKLFF. The rearrangement links TRBV2 to TRBJ1-4, with 8 bases identical to TRBD1. CDR1 and CDR2 (germline): SNHLY, FYNNEI. The CDR3 sequence is 13 residues long. Unmatched junction bases numbered 4, after V lost 6 bases and J lost 7 bases. The entire variable domain, with the rest obtained from reference TRBV2 and TRBJ1-4, is as follows: EPEVTQTPSHQVTQMGQEVILRCVPISNHLYFYWYRQILGQKVEFLVSFYNNEISEKSEIFDDQFSVERPDGSNFTLKIRSTKLEDSAMYFCASSDRGSEKLFFGSGTQLSVL.

This chain connects TRBV7-3 to TRBJ1-1; 9 bases match TRBD1. Germline values: CDR1 SGHTA, CDR2 FQGTGA. Trimming removed 5 bases from V and 10 bases from J; junction bases left unmatched: 8. The CDR3 runs to 13 residues. Here the CDR3 DNA reads TGTGCCAGCAGCGGGGAATTGGACAGGGGAGCTTTCTTT. Translated, it gives CASSGELDRGAFF.

The chain recombines TRBV29-1 with TRBJ2-7; D perhaps matches TRBD1 (5 bases). The CDR3 spans 14 residues. V dropped 4 bases and J dropped 2 bases, with 15 bases sitting between them. Germline values: CDR1 SQVTM, CDR2 ANQGSEA. Here the CDR3 reads CSVASFDRAYEQYF. The CDR3 DNA is TGCAGCGTTGCTTCCTTCGACAGAGCCTACGAGCAGTACTTC.

The CDR3 DNA follows: TGCGCCAGCAGCTTGGGGGGGTGGAATGAAAAACTGTTTTTT. Amino acids: CASSLGGWNEKLFF. The V call is TRBV5-1, the J call TRBJ1-4, with a possible D match to TRBD1 (5 bases). This CDR3 region has 14 residues. Germline values: CDR1 SGHRS, CDR2 YFSETQ. The ends were cut back, 0 bases at V and 5 bases at J, with 8 bases in the middle. Full variable domain (missing parts from reference TRBV5-1 and TRBJ1-4): KAGVTQTPRYLIKTRGQQVTLSCSPISGHRSVSWYQQTPGQGLQFLFEYFSETQRNKGNFPGRFSGRQFSNSRSEMNVSTLELGDSALYLCASSLGGWNEKLFFGSGTQLSVL.

Only one count was recorded for this clonotype. This rearrangement joins TRBV24-1 to TRBJ2-1; a weak D match, TRBD1 (6 bases). The CDR3 runs 15 residues. The V gene lost 3 bases and the J gene lost 4 bases, with 12 bases spanning the gap. CDR1 and CDR2 (germline): KGHDR, SFDVKD. The CDR3 here is CATSDPLQGYNEQFF. CDR3 in DNA: TGTGCCACCAGTGATCCATTACAGGGTTACAATGAGCAGTTCTTC.

This clonotype was observed many times. The genes are TRBV15 and TRBJ2-7; no definite D call. CDR1 and CDR2 (germline): LNHNV, YYDKDF (reference sequence). The CDR3 sequence is 14 residues long. V was shortened by 0 bases and J by 3 bases, with 9 bases between the two germline ends. CDR3 bases: TGTGCCACCAGCAGAGATCGGGTGAACTACGAGCAGTACTTC. Translated: CATSRDRVNYEQYF.

V gene TRBV2 combines with J gene TRBJ1-5, with unresolved D. CDR1 and CDR2 (germline): SNHLY, FYNNEI. V was clipped by 1 base and J by 11 bases, with 12 bases between them. There are 13 residues in the CDR3. CDR3 protein: CASSEEATVAQHF. CDR3 bases: TGTGCCAGCAGTGAAGAGGCGACCGTGGCCCAGCATTTT. The whole variable domain, remainder taken from reference TRBV2 and TRBJ1-5, is EPEVTQTPSHQVTQMGQEVILRCVPISNHLYFYWYRQILGQKVEFLVSFYNNEISEKSEIFDDQFSVERPDGSNFTLKIRSTKLEDSAMYFCASSEEATVAQHFGDGTRLSIL.

Note on this clonotype: A much more abundant neighbour one base away suggests this may be a read error. The chain combines TRBV6-5 with TRBJ2-5, with 7 bases aligning to TRBD1. Germline assignment: CDR1 MNHEY and CDR2 SVGAGI. The CDR3 contains 12 residues. The CDR3 sequence: CASGDSQQTQYF. The CDR3 DNA follows: TGTGCCAGCGGGGACAGCCAACAGACCCAGTACTTC.

The chain combines TRBV20-1 with TRBJ2-7; 8 positions match TRBD1. The germline V gene encodes CDR1 DFQATT and CDR2 SNEGSKA (reference sequence). The junction had 6 bases not matched to a gene; V was cut back by 1 base and J by 4 bases. The CDR3 extends over 14 amino acids. The CDR3 protein is CSARGTGKNYEQYF. CDR3 bases: TGCAGTGCTAGAGGGACAGGGAAAAATTACGAGCAGTACTTC.

Only one count was recorded for this clonotype. The genes are TRBV7-9 and TRBJ2-2, with D hard to call. CDR1 is SEHNR and CDR2 is FQNEAQ in the germline V gene (reference sequence). The V end lost 4 bases, the J end lost 5 bases, and 8 bases lay between the germline ends. The CDR3 consists of 13 residues. The CDR3 is CASSWSSTGELFF. CDR3 in DNA: TGTGCCAGCAGCTGGTCTAGTACCGGGGAGCTGTTTTTT.

In this sample, this clonotype turned up many times. The chain recombines TRBV29-1 with TRBJ1-1; D might be TRBD1 (5 bases). CDR3 size: 13 residues. Germline V gene data show CDR1 as SQVTM and CDR2 as ANQGSEA. With 7 bases removed from V and 3 bases from J, the gap between germline ends came to 15 bases. Written as DNA, the CDR3 is TGCAGCGCCGCTGGGGGTGGGGACACTGAAGCTTTCTTT. Its protein product is CSAAGGGDTEAFF. The complete variable domain, with remaining parts taken from reference TRBV29-1 and TRBJ1-1, reads SAVISQKPSRDICQRGTSLTIQCQVDSQVTMMFWYRQQPGQSLTLIATANQGSEATYESGFVIDKFPISRPNLTFSTLTVSNMSPEDSSIYLCSAAGGGDTEAFFGQGTRLTVV.

This clonotype was recorded once. The chain couples TRBV20-1 to TRBJ1-1; 8 nucleotides line up with TRBD1. The CDR3 is made up of 11 amino acids. Germline V gives CDR1 DFQATT, CDR2 SNEGSKA (reference sequence). Trimming took 3 bases from V and 8 from J; bases not matched to a gene: 2. As DNA, the CDR3 is TGCAGTGCTAGTAGGACAGGGGAAGCTTTCTTT. This codes for CSASRTGEAFF.

V gene TRBV29-1 combines with J gene TRBJ2-5; D is possibly TRBD2 (7 bases). The germline gives CDR1 SQVTM, CDR2 ANQGSEA. CDR3 size: 12 residues. Trimming shortened V by 7 bases and J by 7 bases, and 16 bases separated the two germline ends. CDR3 in amino acids: CSAVRGGGTQYF. CDR3 bases: TGCAGCGCTGTCAGGGGAGGGGGGACCCAGTACTTC.

The chain joins TRBV29-1 to TRBJ1-1; 8 nucleotides agree with TRBD1. The CDR3 consists of 12 residues. The trim removed 6 bases at V and 7 bases at J, leaving 7 bases unmatched. Germline CDR1 is SQVTM and CDR2 is ANQGSEA. CDR3 sequence: CSVQTGEGEAFF. The CDR3 DNA follows: TGCAGCGTACAGACAGGGGAAGGTGAAGCTTTCTTT. Drawing the rest from reference TRBV29-1 and TRBJ1-1, the complete variable domain is SAVISQKPSRDICQRGTSLTIQCQVDSQVTMMFWYRQQPGQSLTLIATANQGSEATYESGFVIDKFPISRPNLTFSTLTVSNMSPEDSSIYLCSVQTGEGEAFFGQGTRLTVV.

A note on this clonotype: The junction shows a germline mismatch at one end, possibly a read error. The chain joins TRBV27 to TRBJ2-7, with D tentatively TRBD2 (6 bases). The V gene's germline CDR1 is MNHEY and CDR2 SMNVEV (reference sequence). This CDR3 region has 15 residues. CDR3 sequence reads: CASSFTGVGSYDQYF. The CDR3 DNA reads as TGTGCCAGCAGTTTTACGGGGGTCGGCTCCTACGATCAGTACTTC.

The chain links TRBV20-1 to TRBJ1-6, with a possible D match to TRBD1 (6 bases). This CDR3 has 16 amino acids. Per the germline V gene, CDR1 is DFQATT and CDR2 is SNEGSKA (reference sequence). V dropped 0 bases and J dropped 5 bases, with 14 bases sitting between them. CDR3: CSARETGEGNNSPLHF. The DNA of the CDR3 is TGCAGTGCTAGAGAGACAGGAGAAGGGAATAATTCACCCCTCCACTTT.

DNA of the CDR3: TGTGCCAGCATACAATCCGGGGGTCAGCCCCAGCATTTT. Translated, it gives CASIQSGGQPQHF. The genes are TRBV2 and TRBJ1-5; tentative D call: TRBD1 (5 bases). This CDR3 region has 13 residues. Looked up from germline, CDR1 is SNHLY and CDR2 is FYNNEI. The V and J ends lost 7 bases and 6 bases respectively, with 13 bases between them.

The chain uses TRBV20-1 and TRBJ1-1; D not resolved. The CDR3 loop spans 14 amino acids. V dropped 5 bases and J dropped 1 base, with 14 bases sitting between them. Germline loops: CDR1 DFQATT, CDR2 SNEGSKA (reference sequence). The CDR3 DNA reads TGCAGTGCTGCGGGAGGCCACCGGAACACTGAAGCTTTCTTT. Protein sequence: CSAAGGHRNTEAFF.

This clonotype showed up just a few times. The V gene is TRBV19, the J gene TRBJ2-1; 9 positions match TRBD2. In germline, CDR1 is LNHDA, CDR2 SQIVND (reference sequence). The trim removed 0 bases at V and 0 bases at J, leaving 6 bases unmatched. CDR3 length equals 18 residues. CDR3 sequence: CASSIDLVSGSSYNEQFF. CDR3 bases: TGTGCCAGTAGTATAGATCTTGTTAGCGGGAGCTCCTACAATGAGCAGTTCTTC.

The rearrangement uses TRBV12-3 or TRBV12-4 and TRBJ2-1; unclear D gene. Trimming cost V 5 bases and J 2 bases, with 13 bases left between them. CDR3 size: 15 residues. The CDR3 nucleotides read TGTGCCAGCAGTCCCTCCGGGCGGCCCTACAATGAGCAGTTCTTC. It yields the protein CASSPSGRPYNEQFF.

This clonotype was seen many times. The chain combines TRBV13 with TRBJ2-3; D remains unclear. V was cut by 5 bases and J by 0 bases, with 12 bases left in between. The length of the CDR3 is 15 residues. Germline V gene data show CDR1 as PRHDT and CDR2 as FYEKMQ (reference sequence). The CDR3 DNA reads TGTGCCAGCAGCCCCCCAACGTCTAGCACAGATACGCAGTATTTT. Protein product: CASSPPTSSTDTQYF. Combining the CDR3 with reference TRBV13 and TRBJ2-3 gives the whole variable domain AAGVIQSPRHLIKEKRETATLKCYPIPRHDTVYWYQQGPGQDPQFLISFYEKMQSDKGSIPDRFSAQQFSDYHSELNMSSLELGDSALYFCASSPPTSSTDTQYFGPGTRLTVL.

The V gene is TRBV20-1, the J gene TRBJ2-7; the match to TRBD2 covers 11 bases. The V gene's germline CDR1 is DFQATT and CDR2 SNEGSKA (reference sequence). V lost 3 bases, J lost 3 bases, and 1 base stayed unmatched. The CDR3 has 13 amino acids. The CDR3 DNA reads TGCAGTGCTAGGGGGACTAGCGGCTACGAGCAGTACTTC. The encoded protein is CSARGTSGYEQYF.

The gene calls are TRBV10-3 and TRBJ2-1, with TRBD1 as a possible D gene (7 bases). CDR3 length equals 15 residues. The germline V gene has CDR1 ENHRY and CDR2 SYGVKD. With 3 bases removed from V and 1 base from J, the gap between germline ends came to 10 bases. The CDR3 bases are TGTGCCATCAGTGAACAGGGGACTTCCTACAATGAGCAGTTCTTC. Translating gives CAISEQGTSYNEQFF.

The chain is built from TRBV10-3 and TRBJ2-3, with D perhaps given as TRBD1 or TRBD2 (6 bases each). The CDR3 has 15 residues. Germline V gives CDR1 ENHRY, CDR2 SYGVKD. The V end was cut by 0 bases, the J end by 2 bases, with 9 bases between. In nucleotides, the CDR3 is TGTGCCATCAGTGAGTCGGGGGGCTCCACAGATACGCAGTATTTT. It encodes CAISESGGSTDTQYF.

This chain links TRBV2 with TRBJ2-2; D may correspond to TRBD1 or TRBD2 (5 bases each). CDR1 SNHLY and CDR2 FYNNEI come from the germline V gene. Trimming took off 5 bases at V and 2 bases at J, with 12 bases between the two ends. The CDR3 has 15 residues. DNA for the CDR3: TGTGCCAGCAGTTCGAGGGGACCCAACACCGGGGAGCTGTTTTTT. Its protein is CASSSRGPNTGELFF.

This clonotype was counted once. The chain combines TRBV25-1 with TRBJ1-6, with 11 bases identical to TRBD1. Germline V CDR1 and CDR2: MGHDK, SYGVNS. Trimming removed 7 bases from V and 9 bases from J; junction bases left unmatched: 8. The CDR3 is 15 residues long. The chain's CDR3 is CASIVGTGGISPLHF. The CDR3 nucleotides read TGTGCCAGCATCGTAGGGACAGGGGGGATTTCACCCCTCCACTTT.

The chain is built from TRBV9 and TRBJ2-1; D not resolved. Germline V gives CDR1 SGDLS, CDR2 YYNGEE. The CDR3 loop spans 13 amino acids. The V end was cut by 2 bases, the J end by 7 bases, with 10 bases between. In DNA, the CDR3 is TGTGCCAGCAGCGTGGGAACCCCAAATGAGCAGTTCTTC. Translating gives CASSVGTPNEQFF.

This chain uses TRBV15 with TRBJ1-1; 11 bases are a match to TRBD1. Germline CDR1 and CDR2: LNHNV and YYDKDF (reference sequence). V lost 4 bases and J lost 5; bases outside the gene matches: 9. This CDR3 contains 16 residues. Here the CDR3 reads CATSTTGTGGRTEAFF. The DNA for the CDR3 is TGTGCCACCAGCACTACCGGGACAGGGGGGCGAACTGAAGCTTTCTTT.

This clonotype showed up just once. V and J are TRBV19 and TRBJ2-7; D not certain. Germline V gives CDR1 LNHDA, CDR2 SQIVND (reference sequence). Trimming removed 7 bases from V and 3 bases from J, with 7 bases in between. CDR3 length equals 11 residues. The CDR3 sequence: CASTNYYEQYF. CDR3 DNA: TGTGCCAGTACTAATTACTACGAGCAGTACTTC.

In its sample, this clonotype was seen many times. This sequence joins TRBV7-3 and TRBJ1-2; no definite D call. V shed 1 base and J shed 0 bases, with 21 bases lying between them. Germline V CDR1 and CDR2: SGHTA, FQGTGA. The CDR3 is made up of 19 amino acids. As DNA, the CDR3 is TGTGCCAGCAGCTTAATCCATCCCCTGAGAGGTTCAGCTAACTATGGCTACACCTTC. This translates into CASSLIHPLRGSANYGYTF.